The rows below give T cell receptor beta chains drawn from one sample of a study of shared clonotypes between healthy human individuals. Assay: immunoSEQ multiplex PCR; the TCRdb copy retains only in-frame clones and omits some. Of around 1,000,000 clones in the sample, around 77% were seen once. Sequenced sample: memory CD4+ T cells from PBMCs. The origin of the receptors is a man aged 18 to 29 in good health. Some clones in this sample may be carry-over from other donors' samples. Both conserved end residues are part of each CDR3. The D gene is left open where the match is weak. A row's size may be missing; if present it is once, few, many or a size class.

j_gene | d_gene | v_gene | abundance | CDR3aa | CDR3nt
TRBJ1-2 | NA | TRBV19 | NA | CASSNRRGRYTF | TGTGCCAGTAGTAACCGAAGGGGGAGATACACCTTC
TRBJ2-3 | TRBD1 | TRBV4-1 | NA | CASSHRQGVADTQYF | TGCGCCAGCAGCCACCGACAGGGTGTCGCAGATACGCAGTATTTT
TRBJ1-1 | NA | TRBV2 | NA | CASSEGMLTEAFF | TGTGCCAGCAGTGAAGGTATGCTCACTGAAGCTTTCTTT
TRBJ1-2 | TRBD1 | TRBV18 | NA | CASSVTGDYGYTF | TGTGCCAGCTCAGTGACAGGGGACTATGGCTACACCTTC
TRBJ2-5 | NA | TRBV11-2 | many | CASSQQGWVETQYF | TGTGCCAGCAGCCAACAGGGATGGGTAGAGACCCAGTACTTC
TRBJ1-1 | TRBD1 | TRBV19 | NA | CASSIQGQSEAFF | TGTGCCAGTAGTATCCAGGGACAGAGTGAAGCTTTCTTT
TRBJ2-3 | NA | TRBV25-1 | NA | CASTPHTGSGADTQYF | TGTGCCAGCACCCCTCACACGGGTTCAGGGGCAGATACGCAGTATTTT
TRBJ1-2 | NA | TRBV6-6 | NA | CASRPTGLYGYTF | TGTGCCAGCAGGCCCACAGGCCTCTATGGCTACACCTTC
TRBJ2-7 | NA | TRBV6-6 | many | CASRDRYEQYF | TGTGCCAGCAGGGACCGTTACGAGCAGTACTTC
TRBJ2-5 | NA | TRBV28 | few | CASSLGGRGETQYF | TGTGCCAGCAGTTTGGGGGGGCGCGGAGAGACCCAGTACTTC
TRBJ1-2 | NA | TRBV5-1 | NA | CASSLYGNYGYTF | TGCGCCAGCAGCTTGTACGGGAACTATGGCTACACCTTC
TRBJ2-5 | TRBD1 | TRBV9 | NA | CASSPGTEETQYF | TGTGCCAGCAGCCCCGGGACAGAAGAGACCCAGTACTTC
TRBJ2-2 | TRBD2 | TRBV9 | NA | CASSAQTSGFTGELFF | TGTGCCAGCAGCGCTCAGACTAGCGGGTTCACCGGGGAGCTGTTTTTT
TRBJ1-1 | NA | TRBV5-6 | few | CASSPNYGTEAFF | TGTGCCAGCAGCCCGAATTACGGCACTGAAGCTTTCTTT
TRBJ1-2 | NA | TRBV6-5 | NA | CASSYSRTPIEYGYTF | TGTGCCAGCAGTTACTCGCGGACTCCAATAGAATATGGCTACACCTTC
TRBJ1-1 | TRBD1 | TRBV5-4 | few | CASSWKKGANTEAFF | TGTGCCAGCAGCTGGAAGAAGGGGGCGAACACTGAAGCTTTCTTT
TRBJ2-7 | NA | TRBV7-9 | few | CASRKTEYEQYF | TGTGCCAGCAGGAAGACAGAGTACGAGCAGTACTTC
TRBJ2-2 | NA | TRBV11-2 | NA | CASSSVTGTNAGELFF | TGTGCCAGCAGCTCAGTTACCGGGACCAACGCCGGGGAGCTGTTTTTT
TRBJ1-1 | NA | TRBV15 | many | CAMSFTENTEAFF | TGTGCCATGTCTTTTACGGAGAACACTGAAGCTTTCTTT
TRBJ2-7 | NA | TRBV7-2 | few | CASSPRLELYEQYF | TGTGCCAGCAGCCCCAGACTAGAATTGTACGAGCAGTACTTC
TRBJ1-1 | NA | TRBV29-1 | many | CSVSTGPGTTEAFF | TGCAGCGTTTCGACAGGTCCGGGAACTACTGAAGCTTTCTTT
TRBJ2-7 | NA | TRBV2 | NA | CASSGQGNSYEQYF | TGTGCCAGCAGTGGCCAGGGAAACTCCTACGAGCAGTACTTC
TRBJ2-1 | NA | TRBV7-9 | NA | CASSLGISGEQFF | TGTGCCAGCAGCTTAGGCATCAGTGGGGAGCAGTTCTTC
TRBJ2-7 | TRBD2 | TRBV19 | NA | CASSMSAGGYEQYF | TGTGCCAGTAGTATGTCAGCGGGAGGCTACGAGCAGTACTTC
TRBJ1-2 | NA | TRBV6-5 | NA | CASRTPGARYGYTF | TGTGCCAGCAGGACCCCAGGGGCGCGGTATGGCTACACCTTC
TRBJ2-5 | NA | TRBV5-1 | NA | CASSPDWETQYF | TGCGCCAGCAGCCCGGACTGGGAGACCCAGTACTTC
TRBJ2-2 | TRBD2 | TRBV27 | NA | CASSSGTSRVTRELFF | TGTGCCAGCAGTTCCGGGACTAGTCGGGTAACGAGGGAGCTGTTTTTT
TRBJ2-7 | NA | TRBV5-1 | NA | CASSQEGYEQYF | TGCGCCAGCAGCCAGGAAGGCTACGAGCAGTACTTC
TRBJ1-3 | NA | TRBV28 | NA | CASRMAGASGNTIYF | TGTGCCAGCAGGATGGCGGGGGCATCTGGAAACACCATATATTTT
TRBJ1-2 | NA | TRBV9 | NA | CASSLGGLPTYTF | TGTGCCAGCAGCCTAGGGGGACTGCCGACCTACACCTTC
TRBJ2-1 | NA | TRBV9 | NA | CASSPIGGTSYNEQFF | TGTGCCAGCAGCCCCATCGGCGGGACCTCCTACAATGAGCAGTTCTTC
TRBJ2-1 | TRBD2 | TRBV7-2 | few | CASSLPTSGSNEQFF | TGTGCCAGCAGCCTGCCCACTAGCGGGAGCAATGAGCAGTTCTTC
TRBJ1-1 | TRBD1 | TRBV5-6 | NA | CASSLAEGQGRTEAFF | TGTGCCAGCAGCTTGGCCGAGGGACAGGGGCGGACTGAAGCTTTCTTT
TRBJ2-7 | NA | TRBV6-1 | NA | CASSELWGEQYF | TGTGCCAGCAGTGAACTGTGGGGCGAGCAGTACTTC
TRBJ2-6 | TRBD1 | TRBV23-1 | NA | CASSWTGPGANVLTF | TGCGCCAGCAGTTGGACAGGGCCTGGGGCCAACGTCCTGACTTTC
TRBJ1-1 | NA | TRBV6-1 | NA | CASSVFMNTEAFF | TGTGCCAGCAGTGTTTTCATGAACACTGAAGCTTTCTTT
TRBJ1-2 | TRBD1 | TRBV4-3 | NA | CASSQDHGTGYGYTF | TGCGCCAGCAGCCAAGATCACGGGACAGGGTATGGCTACACCTTC
TRBJ2-5 | NA | TRBV7-2 | NA | CASSLDRRGGMETQYF | TGTGCCAGCAGCTTAGATCGCAGGGGCGGGATGGAGACCCAGTACTTC
TRBJ2-3 | NA | TRBV5-1 | NA | CASSLGDTGDTDTQYF | TGCGCCAGCAGCTTGGGGGACACCGGGGACACAGATACGCAGTATTTT